This T cell receptor beta chain was captured by sequencing in a study of cytomegalovirus exposure and HLA in healthy donors. Broader study findings: The authors excluded some V segments, including TRBV6-2 and TRBV6-3, as indistinguishable. Apparent HLA restriction characterized most CMV-associated TCR beta chains in a later analysis.

CDR3 length: 12 residues. In germline, CDR1 is SGHTA, CDR2 FQGNSA. V shed 6 bases, J shed 6 bases, and the junction held 4 bases outside the gene matches. In its sample, this clone was seen a few times. Antigen unknown. The PCR ran on 60 Vbeta and 13 Jbeta primers. Method: immunoSEQ multiplex PCR; TCRdb's copy keeps in-frame clones and lacks some. The sample shows over 100,000 clones, roughly 69% of them seen only once. Sequencing input: PBMCs. The V and J genes are TRBV7-2 and TRBJ1-2; 7 bases agree with TRBD1. This sequence originates from a woman aged 70 to 79 in good health and CMV-seropositive. The CDR3 coding sequence is TGTGCCAGCAGAAAAGGGACAGATGGCTACACCTTC. Translating gives CASRKGTDGYTF. The whole variable domain, filled in from reference TRBV7-2 and TRBJ1-2, reads GAGVSQSPSNKVTEKGKDVELRCDPISGHTALYWYRQSLGQGLEFLIYFQGNSAPDKSGLPSDRFSAERTGGSVSTLTIQRTQQEDSAVYLCASRKGTDGYTFGSGTRLTVV.